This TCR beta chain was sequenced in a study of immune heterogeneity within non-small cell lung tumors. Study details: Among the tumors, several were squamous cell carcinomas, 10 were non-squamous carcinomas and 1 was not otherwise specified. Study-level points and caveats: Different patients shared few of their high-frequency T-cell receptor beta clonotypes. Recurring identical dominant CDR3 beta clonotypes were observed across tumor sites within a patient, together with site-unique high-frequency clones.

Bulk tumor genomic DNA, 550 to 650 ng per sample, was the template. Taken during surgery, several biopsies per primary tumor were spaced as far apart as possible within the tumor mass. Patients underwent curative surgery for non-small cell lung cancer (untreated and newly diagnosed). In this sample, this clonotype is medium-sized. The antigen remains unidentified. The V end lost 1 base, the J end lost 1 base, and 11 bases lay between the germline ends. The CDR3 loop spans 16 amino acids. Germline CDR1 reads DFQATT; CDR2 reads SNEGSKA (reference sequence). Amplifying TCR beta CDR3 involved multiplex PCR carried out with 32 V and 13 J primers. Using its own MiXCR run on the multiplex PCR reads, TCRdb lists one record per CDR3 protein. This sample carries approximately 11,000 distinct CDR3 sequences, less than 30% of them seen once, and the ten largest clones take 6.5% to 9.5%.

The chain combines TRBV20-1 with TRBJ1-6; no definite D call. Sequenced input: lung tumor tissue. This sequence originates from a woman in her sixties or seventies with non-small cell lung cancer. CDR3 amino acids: CSARATGGSYNSPLHF. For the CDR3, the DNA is TGCAGTGCTAGAGCGACGGGAGGGTCCTATAATTCACCCCTCCACTTT.